This TCR beta chain came from a study of cytomegalovirus exposure and HLA in healthy donors. In the study overall: The early release's HLA-typed donors yielded approximately 81 million unique TCRs.

In germline, CDR1 is KGHSH, CDR2 LQKENI. Trimming shortened V by 3 bases and J by 3 bases, and 12 bases separated the two germline ends. The CDR3 extends over 14 amino acids. PCR involved 60 Vbeta and 13 Jbeta primers. Some clones are missing from TCRdb's copy, which holds only in-frame ones; the method was immunoSEQ multiplex PCR. This specimen shows about 20,000 clones; the ten leading clones hold about a fifth. This chain joins TRBV18 and TRBJ2-7, with a possible D match to TRBD1 (6 bases). This receptor was taken from a man aged 60-69 years in good health and CMV-seropositive. Material: PBMCs. The CDR3 sequence is CASSPPGQLYEQYF. CDR3 nucleotides: TGTGCCAGCTCACCCCCGGGACAACTCTACGAGCAGTACTTC.